This entry describes one T cell receptor beta chain. Its antigen remains unknown. Unique molecular identifiers were affixed to single, distinct cDNA molecules. TCRdb reprocessed the 5' RACE reads with MiXCR, giving one entry per CDR3 protein. The sample yields 70,000 or so distinct CDR3 sequences, more than 9% seen once. The data derive from a study of early T cells in non-severe SARS-CoV-2 infection. About the study: Bulk RNA taken from unsorted whole blood was sequenced, leaving chains unpaired. Overall study findings and caveats: Sequences matched to VDJdb favored anti-spike CD8 responses, while private and CD4 specificities were missed.

Germline assignment: CDR1 MDHEN and CDR2 SYDVKM. Trimming cost V 7 bases and J 2 bases, with 12 bases left between them. The CDR3 sequence is 13 residues long. This chain uses TRBV28 with TRBJ2-7, with D possibly TRBD2 on 5 matching bases. Sequencing was done on a sample of whole blood. The TCR originated in an adult who was a healthcare worker with PCR-confirmed SARS-CoV-2 infection or an uninfected control (not recorded which). CDR3 nucleotides: TGTGCCAGCAACCCGGGGTCCCCCTACGAGCAGTACTTC. Residues: CASNPGSPYEQYF.